The 9 T cell receptor beta chains below were found in one sample sequenced in a study of cytomegalovirus exposure and HLA in healthy donors. Primers: 60 Vbeta forward and 13 Jbeta reverse. Assay used: immunoSEQ multiplex PCR; TCRdb lists only in-frame clones, some missing. The sample yields 250,000 or so clones, approximately 81% seen once. Sequenced input: PBMCs. The source of these receptors is a human donor in good health.

The chain combines TRBV5-1 with TRBJ2-7; tentatively, D is TRBD1 (5 bases). V shed 4 bases and J shed 0 bases, with 26 bases lying between them. Germline V gives CDR1 SGHRS, CDR2 YFSETQ. This CDR3 has 19 residues. CDR3 DNA: TGCGCCAGCAGCGACTTCAGAAAATTAACAGGCCCGAGCTCCTACGAGCAGTACTTC. Encoded protein: CASSDFRKLTGPSSYEQYF.

J is TRBJ2-6 and V is TRBV7-9; TRBD2 matches 7 bases. Germline CDR1 and CDR2: SEHNR and FQNEAQ (reference sequence). There are 17 residues in the CDR3. V lost 3 bases, J lost 0 bases, and 5 bases stayed unmatched. In DNA, the CDR3 is TGTGCCAGCAGCTTGGGGGACTACCACTCTGGGGCCAACGTCCTGACTTTC. Amino acids: CASSLGDYHSGANVLTF.

The rearrangement links TRBV25-1 to TRBJ2-1; 10 bases fit TRBD2. This CDR3 has 16 residues. Unmatched junction bases numbered 11, after V lost 3 bases and J lost 9 bases. Germline V lookup: CDR1 MGHDK, CDR2 SYGVNS. Here the CDR3 DNA reads TGTGCCAGCAGTGATCAGGCGCAGCGGGAGGGCCGTGAGCAGTTCTTC. Protein sequence: CASSDQAQREGREQFF.

The chain has TRBV19 and TRBJ1-3; no firm D call. V was trimmed by 2 bases and J by 0 bases, leaving 11 bases between them. In germline, CDR1 is LNHDA, CDR2 SQIVND (reference sequence). The CDR3 spans 16 residues. CDR3 region: CASSIYGGSSGNTIYF. The DNA of the CDR3 is TGTGCCAGTAGTATATACGGCGGGAGCTCTGGAAACACCATATATTTT.

The V call is TRBV9, the J call TRBJ2-7, with TRBD1 as a possible D gene (5 bases). CDR1 SGDLS and CDR2 YYNGEE come from the germline V gene. This CDR3 has 13 residues. V lost 7 bases and J lost 3, with 14 bases in between. The CDR3 bases are TGTGCCAGCGCAATAGGGGTTGACTACGAGCAGTACTTC. Protein product: CASAIGVDYEQYF.

In this sample, this clone turned up a few times. J is TRBJ2-7 and V is TRBV29-1; D possibly corresponds to TRBD2 (6 bases). Deletions cut 3 bases from V and 2 bases from J, with 11 bases between. Germline-derived CDR1 and CDR2 are SQVTM and ANQGSEA. This CDR3 comprises 13 residues. The CDR3 sequence is CSVEEGGPYEQYF. The CDR3, as DNA: TGCAGCGTTGAGGAGGGTGGCCCCTACGAGCAGTACTTC.

The chain couples TRBV4-1 to TRBJ2-1; 11 nucleotides align to TRBD2. Germline V gene data show CDR1 as MGHRA and CDR2 as YSYEKL. This CDR3 is built from 17 residues. Trimming at V came to 1 base and at J to 4 bases, leaving 6 bases not matched to a gene. The CDR3 DNA reads TGCGCCAGCAGCCAAGGGCTAGCGGGAGGCCTTTACAATGAGCAGTTCTTC. Its translation: CASSQGLAGGLYNEQFF.

J is TRBJ1-1 and V is TRBV4-2; 8 bases align to TRBD1. CDR3 size: 13 residues. The V gene end was trimmed by 0 bases and the J gene end by 8 bases; junction bases not matched to a gene: 2. CDR1 and CDR2 (germline): LGHNA, YNFKEQ. The CDR3 bases are TGTGCCAGCAGCCAAGATCGGGACAGGGAAGCTTTCTTT. This codes for CASSQDRDREAFF.

The chain joins TRBV7-2 to TRBJ2-7; 8 nucleotides match TRBD1. Trimming cost V 8 bases and J 3 bases; bases outside gene matches: 6. This CDR3 is built from 13 residues. In germline, CDR1 is SGHTA, CDR2 FQGNSA. CDR3: CASGIQGVYEQYF. DNA for the CDR3: TGTGCCAGCGGGATACAGGGGGTCTACGAGCAGTACTTC. Supplemented by reference TRBV7-2 and TRBJ2-7, the full variable domain reads GAGVSQSPSNKVTEKGKDVELRCDPISGHTALYWYRQSLGQGLEFLIYFQGNSAPDKSGLPSDRFSAERTGGSVSTLTIQRTQQEDSAVYLCASGIQGVYEQYFGPGTRLTVT.